These T cell receptor beta chains were read from a single sample in a study of blood T cell repertoires in COVID-19. Clones were sequenced by immunoSEQ multiplex PCR, and TCRdb holds only the in-frame ones, with some missing. The data show 240,000 or so clones, 80% to 90% seen once. The sample taken for sequencing was peripheral blood. Receptors originate from a man in his fifties or sixties with acute or convalescent COVID-19. Both conserved end residues are part of each CDR3. Each record gives: V gene, clone size, J gene, D gene, CDR3 DNA, CDR3 protein. A D gene is named only where the DNA matches it firmly. Clone size appears in some rows only: once, few, many, or a class for an expanded clone.

TRBV7-3	NA	TRBJ1-6	NA	TGTGCCAGCAGCTTAAATACAAATTATAATTCACCCCTCCACTTT	CASSLNTNYNSPLHF
TRBV5-8	NA	TRBJ1-4	TRBD1	TGTGCCAGCGAGGTGCGACAGGGTGAAAAACTGTTTTTT	CASEVRQGEKLFF
TRBV24-1	NA	TRBJ2-5	TRBD2	TGTGCCACCAGTGATTCAGGACTAGCGCAAGAGACCCAGTACTTC	CATSDSGLAQETQYF
TRBV24-1	once	TRBJ2-5	TRBD2	TGTGCCACCAGTGATCCAGCGGGAGGGTTGGGGGAGACCCAGTACTTC	CATSDPAGGLGETQYF
TRBV2	NA	TRBJ2-7	TRBD1	TGTGCCAGCAGTGTACGGGGACAGCTCTCCTACGAGCAGTACTTC	CASSVRGQLSYEQYF
TRBV19	NA	TRBJ2-1	TRBD2	TGTGCCAGCACCTCCAGCGGGAGGGCCGTCAATGAGCAGTTCTTC	CASTSSGRAVNEQFF
TRBV5-1	few	TRBJ1-6	NA	TGCGCCAGCAGCTTGGGCTACAATTCACCCCTCCACTTT	CASSLGYNSPLHF
TRBV5-6	NA	TRBJ1-1	NA	TGTGCCAGCAGCAAGACAGGCGACCTCTACACTGAAGCTTTCTTT	CASSKTGDLYTEAFF
TRBV29-1	NA	TRBJ2-7	TRBD1	TGCAGCGCAGCAGGGGGCAGCAACGAGCAGTACTTC	CSAAGGSNEQYF
TRBV24-1	NA	TRBJ1-5	NA	TGTGCCACCAGTGACTCCTACAGGGATAGCAATCAGCCCCAGCATTTT	CATSDSYRDSNQPQHF
TRBV6-1	once	TRBJ2-7	TRBD2	TGTGCCAGCAGTGAGGGACTAGCGGGCTCCTACGAGCAGTACTTC	CASSEGLAGSYEQYF
TRBV6-2/TRBV6-3	few	TRBJ2-7	NA	TGTGCCAGCAGTTACTCGAGAAGTTTGGCAGTTCAGGGCCAAGACTACGAGCAGTACTTC	CASSYSRSLAVQGQDYEQYF
TRBV5-1	NA	TRBJ1-1	NA	TGCGCCAGCAGCCCGGGACACTCGAACACTGAAGCTTTCTTT	CASSPGHSNTEAFF
TRBV30	NA	TRBJ1-4	TRBD1	TGTGCCTGGAGTCCGGGACAGGGACAAGAAAAACTGTTTTTT	CAWSPGQGQEKLFF
TRBV6-5	NA	TRBJ2-7	NA	TGTGCCAGCAGGGCGGACAGCCACGAGCAGTACTTC	CASRADSHEQYF
TRBV7-9	NA	TRBJ1-6	NA	TGTGCCAGCAGCTCCAGGCAGATTAATTCACCCCTCCACTTT	CASSSRQINSPLHF
TRBV14	NA	TRBJ1-4	NA	TGTGCCAGCAGCCCCCGGCGGGGTGGGGAAAAACTGTTTTTT	CASSPRRGGEKLFF
TRBV6-5	NA	TRBJ2-1	TRBD2	TGTGCCAGCAGTTACGGTGGTCTAGCGGGAGGGGATGAGCAGTTCTTC	CASSYGGLAGGDEQFF
TRBV7-2	few	TRBJ2-7	TRBD1	TGTGCCAGCAGCCCTTCTGGGACAGGGAGCTACGAGCAGTACTTC	CASSPSGTGSYEQYF
TRBV7-2	NA	TRBJ1-1	NA	TGTGCCAGCAGCCTAACGCGGGGGACGGGCGCTGAAGCTTTCTTT	CASSLTRGTGAEAFF
TRBV6-5	NA	TRBJ2-7	NA	TGTGCCACCTACAGGAATTTGGACGAGCAGTACTTC	CATYRNLDEQYF
TRBV11-2	NA	TRBJ1-1	TRBD1	TGTGCCAGCCGAATTACAGGGGACACTGAAGCTTTCTTT	CASRITGDTEAFF
TRBV6-5	NA	TRBJ2-7	NA	TGTGCCAGCAGAGGCAGGTTCACGGACGAGCAGTACTTC	CASRGRFTDEQYF
TRBV5-1	NA	TRBJ1-1	NA	TGCGCCAGCAGCTCACAGGGTACAACTGAAGCTTTCTTT	CASSSQGTTEAFF
TRBV5-4	NA	TRBJ2-7	TRBD2	TGTGCCAGCAGCCTGTTGGCGGGGGGCTCCTACGAGCAGTACTTC	CASSLLAGGSYEQYF
TRBV5-4	NA	TRBJ2-7	NA	TGTGCCAGCAGTTCTGGACAGCCTCCCTACGAGCAGTACTTC	CASSSGQPPYEQYF
TRBV29-1	once	TRBJ1-2	NA	TGCAGCGGGGGGGGACAATCTCTCTATGGCTACACCTTC	CSGGGQSLYGYTF